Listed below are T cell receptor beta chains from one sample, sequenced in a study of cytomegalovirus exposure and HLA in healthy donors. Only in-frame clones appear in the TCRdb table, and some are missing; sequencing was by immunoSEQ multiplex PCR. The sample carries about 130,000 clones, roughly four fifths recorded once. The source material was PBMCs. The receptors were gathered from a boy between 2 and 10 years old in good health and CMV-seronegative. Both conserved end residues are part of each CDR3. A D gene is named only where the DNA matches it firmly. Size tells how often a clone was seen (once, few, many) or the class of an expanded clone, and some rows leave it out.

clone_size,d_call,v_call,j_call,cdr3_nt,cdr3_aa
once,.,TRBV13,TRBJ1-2,TGTGCCAGCAGCGAAGGGCAGGGCCTTCTGGTCTATGGCTACACCTTC,CASSEGQGLLVYGYTF
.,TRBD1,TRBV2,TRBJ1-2,TGTGCCAGCAGTGAAGTCGACAGGGTGGACTATGGCTACACCTTC,CASSEVDRVDYGYTF
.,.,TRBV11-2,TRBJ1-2,TGTGCCAGCAGCTTAGATCTGGGCAGGGCGGTCGGCTACACCTTC,CASSLDLGRAVGYTF
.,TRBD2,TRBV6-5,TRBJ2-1,TGTGCCAGCAGTTACTCGGGACTAGCGGCTTCAAATGAGCAGTTCTTC,CASSYSGLAASNEQFF
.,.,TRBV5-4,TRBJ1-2,TGTGCCAGCAGCTTACAGGCGAGCTACACCTTC,CASSLQASYTF
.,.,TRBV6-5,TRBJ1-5,TGTGCCAGCACCCCCGCCGGTACCTATCAGCCCCAGCATTTT,CASTPAGTYQPQHF
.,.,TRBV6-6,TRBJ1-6,TGTGCCAGCAGTTACCCCGAACTGAAGAATTCACCCCTCCACTTT,CASSYPELKNSPLHF
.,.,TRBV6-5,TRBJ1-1,TGTGCCAGCACTGGGGGGGACGGGGGTGAAGCTTTCTTT,CASTGGDGGEAFF
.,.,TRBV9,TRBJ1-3,TGTGCCAGCAGCGATATACCCTACTCTGGAAACACCATATATTTT,CASSDIPYSGNTIYF
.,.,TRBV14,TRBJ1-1,TGTGCCAGCAGCCAACAGGGAACGGAAGCTTTCTTT,CASSQQGTEAFF
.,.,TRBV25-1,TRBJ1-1,TGTGCCAGCAGTTTGCCGGGACTCAGGAACACTGAAGCTTTCTTT,CASSLPGLRNTEAFF
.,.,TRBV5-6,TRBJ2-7,TGTGCCAGCAGTCTCCCCCGAACCTTCGAGGGTATCGGAACCTACGAGCAGTACTTC,CASSLPRTFEGIGTYEQYF
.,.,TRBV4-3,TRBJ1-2,TGCGCCAGCAGCCAACTCGACAGGCCCCGTGGCTACACCTTC,CASSQLDRPRGYTF
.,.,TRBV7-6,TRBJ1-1,TGTGCCAGCAGCTTAGTAAGGGGTACAGGTGAAGCTTTCTTT,CASSLVRGTGEAFF
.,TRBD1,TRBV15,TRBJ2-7,TGTGCCACCAGCAGCGACGACAGGGCTTCCTACGAGCAGTACTTC,CATSSDDRASYEQYF
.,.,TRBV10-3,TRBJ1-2,TGTGCCATCACACAGGGAACAAATTTGGAGAATGGCTACACCTTC,CAITQGTNLENGYTF
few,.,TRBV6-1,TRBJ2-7,TGTGCCAGCGCTCCAGGGCCCCTCTCCTACGAGCAGTACTTC,CASAPGPLSYEQYF
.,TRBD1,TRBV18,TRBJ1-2,TGTGCCAGCTCACCACCGCTCGGGACAGGGCGCTATGGCTACACCTTC,CASSPPLGTGRYGYTF
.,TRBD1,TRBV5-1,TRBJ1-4,TGCGCCAGCAGCTCAGGGGGCGCCGGCTCTGAAAAACTGTTTTTT,CASSSGGAGSEKLFF
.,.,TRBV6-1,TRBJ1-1,TGTGCCAGCAGGGGGCAGGTCACTGAAGCTTTCTTT,CASRGQVTEAFF
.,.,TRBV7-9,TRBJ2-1,TGTGCCAGCGGGCTAGCGCTGGATGAGCAGTTCTTC,CASGLALDEQFF
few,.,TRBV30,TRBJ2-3,TGTGCCTGGAGTGTACCAGGTAGAAGGGGAGATACGCAGTATTTT,CAWSVPGRRGDTQYF
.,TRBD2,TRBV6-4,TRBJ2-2,TGTGCCAGCGAGGAGACTAGCGGGGGGGCCACCGGGGAGCTGTTTTTT,CASEETSGGATGELFF
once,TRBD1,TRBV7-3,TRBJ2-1,TGTGCCAGCAGTCGGGTGGGACAGGGTTACAATGAGCAGTTCTTC,CASSRVGQGYNEQFF
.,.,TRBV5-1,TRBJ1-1,TGCGCCAGCAGCTCTTTACAGGGTATGAACACTGAAGCTTTCTTT,CASSSLQGMNTEAFF